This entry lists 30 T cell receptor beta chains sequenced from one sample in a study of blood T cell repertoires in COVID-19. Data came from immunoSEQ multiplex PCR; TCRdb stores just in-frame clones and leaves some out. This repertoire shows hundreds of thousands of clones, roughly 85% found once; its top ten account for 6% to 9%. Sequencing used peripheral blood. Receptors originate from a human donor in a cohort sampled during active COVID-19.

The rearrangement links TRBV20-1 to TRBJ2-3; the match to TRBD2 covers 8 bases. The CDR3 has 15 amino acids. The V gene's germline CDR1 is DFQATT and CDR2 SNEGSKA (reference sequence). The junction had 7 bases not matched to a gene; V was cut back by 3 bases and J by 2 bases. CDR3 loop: CSASVGAGVTDTQYF. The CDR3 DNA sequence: TGCAGTGCTAGTGTCGGAGCGGGGGTCACAGATACGCAGTATTTT.

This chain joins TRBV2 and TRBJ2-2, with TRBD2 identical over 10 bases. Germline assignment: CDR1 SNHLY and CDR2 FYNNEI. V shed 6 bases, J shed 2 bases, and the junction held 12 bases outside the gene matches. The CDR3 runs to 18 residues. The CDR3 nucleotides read TGTGCCAGCAGAGCCCACCTTAGCGGGGGGAAAAACACCGGGGAGCTGTTTTTT. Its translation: CASRAHLSGGKNTGELFF.

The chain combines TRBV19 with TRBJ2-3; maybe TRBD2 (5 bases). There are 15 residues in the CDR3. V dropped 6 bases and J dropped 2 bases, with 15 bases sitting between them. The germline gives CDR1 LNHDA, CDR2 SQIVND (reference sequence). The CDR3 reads CASRHQAGDTDTQYF. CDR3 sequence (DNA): TGTGCCAGTAGACATCAGGCGGGTGACACAGATACGCAGTATTTT. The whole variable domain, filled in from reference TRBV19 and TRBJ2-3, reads DGGITQSPKYLFRKEGQNVTLSCEQNLNHDAMYWYRQDPGQGLRLIYYSQIVNDFQKGDIAEGYSVSREKKESFPLTVTSAQKNPTAFYLCASRHQAGDTDTQYFGPGTRLTVL.

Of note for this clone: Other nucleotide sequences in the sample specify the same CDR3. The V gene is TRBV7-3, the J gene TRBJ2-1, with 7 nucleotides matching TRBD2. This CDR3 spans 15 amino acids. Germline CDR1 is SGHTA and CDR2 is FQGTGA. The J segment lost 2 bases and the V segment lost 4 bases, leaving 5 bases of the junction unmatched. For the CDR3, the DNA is TGTGCCAGCAGCTACTTAGCGGGTGCCTACAATGAGCAGTTCTTC. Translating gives CASSYLAGAYNEQFF.

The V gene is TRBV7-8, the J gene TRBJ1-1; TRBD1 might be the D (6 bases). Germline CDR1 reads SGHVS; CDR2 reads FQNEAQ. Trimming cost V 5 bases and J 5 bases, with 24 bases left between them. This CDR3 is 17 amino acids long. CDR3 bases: TGTGCCAGCAGCCCGGTCAGGTGGGGCAGGGGAAGAACTGAAGCTTTCTTT. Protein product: CASSPVRWGRGRTEAFF.

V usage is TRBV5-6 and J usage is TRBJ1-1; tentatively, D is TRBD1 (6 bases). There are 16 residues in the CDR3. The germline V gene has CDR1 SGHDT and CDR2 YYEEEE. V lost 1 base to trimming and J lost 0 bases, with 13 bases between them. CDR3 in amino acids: CASSLKFRGVNTEAFF. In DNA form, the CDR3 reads TGTGCCAGCAGCTTGAAATTCAGGGGAGTGAACACTGAAGCTTTCTTT.

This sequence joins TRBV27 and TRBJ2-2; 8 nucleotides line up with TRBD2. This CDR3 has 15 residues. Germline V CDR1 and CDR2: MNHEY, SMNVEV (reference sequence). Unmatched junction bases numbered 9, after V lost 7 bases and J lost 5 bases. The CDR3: CASIPAGAGTGELFF. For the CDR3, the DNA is TGTGCCAGCATTCCAGCGGGGGCGGGAACCGGGGAGCTGTTTTTT.

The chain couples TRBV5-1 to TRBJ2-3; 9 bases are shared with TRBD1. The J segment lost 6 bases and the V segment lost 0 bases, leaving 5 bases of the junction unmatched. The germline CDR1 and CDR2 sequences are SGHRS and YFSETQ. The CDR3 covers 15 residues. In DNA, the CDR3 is TGCGCCAGCAGCTTGGCGGGACAGGGAAGGGATACGCAGTATTTT. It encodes CASSLAGQGRDTQYF.

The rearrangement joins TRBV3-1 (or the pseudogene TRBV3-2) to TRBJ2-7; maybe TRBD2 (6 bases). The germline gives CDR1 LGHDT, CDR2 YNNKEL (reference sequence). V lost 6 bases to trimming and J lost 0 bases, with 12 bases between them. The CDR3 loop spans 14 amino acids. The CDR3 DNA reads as TGTGCCAGCAGGGATCGGGGGTCCTCCTACGAGCAGTACTTC. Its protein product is CASRDRGSSYEQYF.

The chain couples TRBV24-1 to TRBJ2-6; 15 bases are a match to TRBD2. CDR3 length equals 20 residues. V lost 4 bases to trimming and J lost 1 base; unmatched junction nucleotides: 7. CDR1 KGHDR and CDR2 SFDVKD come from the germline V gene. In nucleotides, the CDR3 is TGTGCCACCAGTGACCCAAGGACTAGCGGGGGGGTTTCTGGGGCCAACGTCCTGACTTTC. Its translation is CATSDPRTSGGVSGANVLTF.

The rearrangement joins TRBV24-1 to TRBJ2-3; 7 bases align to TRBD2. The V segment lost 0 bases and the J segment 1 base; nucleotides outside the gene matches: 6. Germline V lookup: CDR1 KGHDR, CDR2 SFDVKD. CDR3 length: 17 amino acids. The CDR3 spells CATSDLSGDLRTDTQYF. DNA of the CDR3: TGTGCCACCAGTGATTTGAGCGGGGACCTCCGCACAGATACGCAGTATTTT.

The CDR3 region has the DNA TGCGCCAGCAGCTTACATAGACAGGGGGTTGGCTACACCTTC. Its translation is CASSLHRQGVGYTF. This chain connects TRBV5-1 to TRBJ1-2, with 9 bases fitting TRBD1. This CDR3 has 14 amino acids. Unmatched junction bases numbered 6, after V lost 2 bases and J lost 7 bases. CDR1 and CDR2 from the germline V gene are SGHRS and YFSETQ.

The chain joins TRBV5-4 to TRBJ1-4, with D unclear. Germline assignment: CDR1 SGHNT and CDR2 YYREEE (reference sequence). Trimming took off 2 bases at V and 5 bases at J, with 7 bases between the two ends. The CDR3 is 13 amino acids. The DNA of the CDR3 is TGTGCCAGCAGCTTCAACACGAATGAAAAACTGTTTTTT. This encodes CASSFNTNEKLFF. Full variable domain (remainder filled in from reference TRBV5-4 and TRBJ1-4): ETGVTQSPTHLIKTRGQQVTLRCSSQSGHNTVSWYQQALGQGPQFIFQYYREEENGRGNFPPRFSGLQFPNYSSELNVNALELDDSALYLCASSFNTNEKLFFGSGTQLSVL.

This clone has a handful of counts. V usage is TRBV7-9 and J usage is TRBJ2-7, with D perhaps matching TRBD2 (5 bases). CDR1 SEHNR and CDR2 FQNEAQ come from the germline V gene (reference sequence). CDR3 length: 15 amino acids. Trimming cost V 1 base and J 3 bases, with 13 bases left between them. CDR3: CASSLVGGPNYEQYF. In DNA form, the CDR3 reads TGTGCCAGCAGCTTAGTCGGCGGGCCAAACTACGAGCAGTACTTC.

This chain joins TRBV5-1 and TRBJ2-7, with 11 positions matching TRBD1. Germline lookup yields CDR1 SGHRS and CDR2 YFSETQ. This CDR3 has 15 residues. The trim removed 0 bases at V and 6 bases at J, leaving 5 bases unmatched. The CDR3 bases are TGCGCCAGCAGCTTGGAAGGGACAGGGGGTTTCGAGCAGTACTTC. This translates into CASSLEGTGGFEQYF. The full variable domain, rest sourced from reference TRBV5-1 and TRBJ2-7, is KAGVTQTPRYLIKTRGQQVTLSCSPISGHRSVSWYQQTPGQGLQFLFEYFSETQRNKGNFPGRFSGRQFSNSRSEMNVSTLELGDSALYLCASSLEGTGGFEQYFGPGTRLTVT.

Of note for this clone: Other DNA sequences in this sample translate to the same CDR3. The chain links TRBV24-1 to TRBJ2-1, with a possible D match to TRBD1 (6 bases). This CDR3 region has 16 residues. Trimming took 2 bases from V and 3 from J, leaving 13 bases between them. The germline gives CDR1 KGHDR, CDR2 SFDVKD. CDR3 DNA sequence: TGTGCCACCAGTGATTCCGGGACACTAGTCTACAATGAGCAGTTCTTC. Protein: CATSDSGTLVYNEQFF.

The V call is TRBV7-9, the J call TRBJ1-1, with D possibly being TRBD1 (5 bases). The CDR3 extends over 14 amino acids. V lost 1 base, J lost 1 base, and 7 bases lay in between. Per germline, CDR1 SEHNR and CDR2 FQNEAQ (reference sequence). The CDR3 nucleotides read TGTGCCAGCAGCTTAGGACAGCAGAACACTGAAGCTTTCTTT. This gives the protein CASSLGQQNTEAFF.

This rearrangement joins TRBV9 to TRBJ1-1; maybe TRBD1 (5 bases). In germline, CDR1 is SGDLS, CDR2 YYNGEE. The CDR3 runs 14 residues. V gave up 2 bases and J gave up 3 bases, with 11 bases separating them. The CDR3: CASSVQGGHTEAFF. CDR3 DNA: TGTGCCAGCAGCGTGCAGGGTGGCCACACTGAAGCTTTCTTT.

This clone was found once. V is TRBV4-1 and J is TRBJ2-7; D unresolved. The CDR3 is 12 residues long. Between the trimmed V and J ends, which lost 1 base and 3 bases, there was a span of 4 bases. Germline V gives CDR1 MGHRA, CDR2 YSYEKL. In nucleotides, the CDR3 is TGCGCCAGCAGCCAAGGTAACTACGAGCAGTACTTC. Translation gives CASSQGNYEQYF.

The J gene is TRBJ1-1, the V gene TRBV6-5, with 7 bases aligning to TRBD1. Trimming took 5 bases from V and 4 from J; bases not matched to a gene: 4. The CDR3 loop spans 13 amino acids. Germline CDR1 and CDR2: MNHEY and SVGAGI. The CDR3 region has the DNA TGTGCCAGCAGTCGAACAGGGGTCACTGAAGCTTTCTTT. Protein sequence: CASSRTGVTEAFF.

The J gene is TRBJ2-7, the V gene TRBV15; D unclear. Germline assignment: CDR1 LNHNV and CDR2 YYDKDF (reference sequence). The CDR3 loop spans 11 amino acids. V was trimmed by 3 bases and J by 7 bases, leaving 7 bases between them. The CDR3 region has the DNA TGTGCCACCAGCAGGTTGGCAGAGCAGTACTTC. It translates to CATSRLAEQYF.

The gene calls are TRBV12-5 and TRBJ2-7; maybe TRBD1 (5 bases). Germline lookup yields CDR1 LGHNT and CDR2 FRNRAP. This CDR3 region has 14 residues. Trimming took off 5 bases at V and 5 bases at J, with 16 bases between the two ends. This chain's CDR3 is CASGRRGFGDEQYF. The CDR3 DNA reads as TGTGCTAGTGGTCGTAGGGGCTTTGGAGACGAGCAGTACTTC. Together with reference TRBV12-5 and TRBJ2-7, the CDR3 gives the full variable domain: DARVTQTPRHKVTEMGQEVTMRCQPILGHNTVFWYRQTMMQGLELLAYFRNRAPLDDSGMPKDRFSAEMPDATLATLKIQPSEPRDSAVYFCASGRRGFGDEQYFGPGTRLTVT.

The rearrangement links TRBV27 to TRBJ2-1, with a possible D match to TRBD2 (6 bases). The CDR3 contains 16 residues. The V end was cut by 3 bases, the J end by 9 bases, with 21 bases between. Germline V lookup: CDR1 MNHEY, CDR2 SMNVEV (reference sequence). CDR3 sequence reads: CASSFPGPTSRCEQFF. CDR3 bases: TGTGCCAGCAGTTTTCCCGGCCCGACTAGTCGGTGTGAGCAGTTCTTC.

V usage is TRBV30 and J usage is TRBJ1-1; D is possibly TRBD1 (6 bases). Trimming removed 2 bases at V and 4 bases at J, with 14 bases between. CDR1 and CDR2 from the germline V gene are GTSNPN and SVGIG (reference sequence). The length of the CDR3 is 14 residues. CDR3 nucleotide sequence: TGTGCCTGGAGTAGGCGGACAGCGAGCACTGAAGCTTTCTTT. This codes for CAWSRRTASTEAFF.

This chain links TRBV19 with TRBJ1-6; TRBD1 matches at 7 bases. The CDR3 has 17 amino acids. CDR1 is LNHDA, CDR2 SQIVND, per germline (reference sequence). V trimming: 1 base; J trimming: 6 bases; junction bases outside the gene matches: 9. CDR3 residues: CASSIGGRRTGNSPLHF. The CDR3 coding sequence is TGTGCCAGTAGTATAGGGGGGAGAAGGACAGGTAATTCACCCCTCCACTTT. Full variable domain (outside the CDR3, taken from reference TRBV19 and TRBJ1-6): DGGITQSPKYLFRKEGQNVTLSCEQNLNHDAMYWYRQDPGQGLRLIYYSQIVNDFQKGDIAEGYSVSREKKESFPLTVTSAQKNPTAFYLCASSIGGRRTGNSPLHFGNGTRLTVT.

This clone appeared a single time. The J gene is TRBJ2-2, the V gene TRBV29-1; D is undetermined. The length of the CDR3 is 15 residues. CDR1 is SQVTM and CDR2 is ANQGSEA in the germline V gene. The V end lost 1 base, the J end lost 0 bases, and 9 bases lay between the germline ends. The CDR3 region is CSVEGSPTNTGELFF. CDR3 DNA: TGCAGCGTTGAAGGGTCACCTACGAACACCGGGGAGCTGTTTTTT.

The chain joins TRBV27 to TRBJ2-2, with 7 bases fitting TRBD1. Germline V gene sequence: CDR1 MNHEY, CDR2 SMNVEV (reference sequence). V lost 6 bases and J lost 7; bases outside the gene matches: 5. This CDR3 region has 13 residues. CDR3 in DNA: TGTGCCAGCAGGGGTCAGGGGGACGGGGAGCTGTTTTTT. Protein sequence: CASRGQGDGELFF.

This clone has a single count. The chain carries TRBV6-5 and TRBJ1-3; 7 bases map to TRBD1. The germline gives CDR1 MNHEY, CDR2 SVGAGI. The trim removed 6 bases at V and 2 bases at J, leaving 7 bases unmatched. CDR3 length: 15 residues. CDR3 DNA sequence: TGTGCCAGCAGCCTATATGACAGGGCTGGAAACACCATATATTTT. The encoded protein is CASSLYDRAGNTIYF.

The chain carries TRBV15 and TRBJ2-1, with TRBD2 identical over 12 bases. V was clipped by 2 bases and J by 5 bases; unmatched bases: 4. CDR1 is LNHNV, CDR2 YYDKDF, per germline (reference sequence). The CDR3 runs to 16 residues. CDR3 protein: CATSRSPSGGDNEQFF. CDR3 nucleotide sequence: TGTGCCACCAGCAGATCCCCTAGCGGGGGGGACAATGAGCAGTTCTTC.

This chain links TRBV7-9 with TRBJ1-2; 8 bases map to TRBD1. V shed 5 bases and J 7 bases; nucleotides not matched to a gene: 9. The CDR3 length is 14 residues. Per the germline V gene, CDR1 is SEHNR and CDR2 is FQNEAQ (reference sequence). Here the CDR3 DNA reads TGTGCCAGCAGCCTAGGACAGGGCCTCTCTGGCTACACCTTC. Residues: CASSLGQGLSGYTF. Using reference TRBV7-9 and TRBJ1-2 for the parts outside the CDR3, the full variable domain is DTGVSQNPRHKITKRGQNVTFRCDPISEHNRLYWYRQTLGQGPEFLTYFQNEAQLEKSRLLSDRFSAERPKGSFSTLEIQRTEQGDSAMYLCASSLGQGLSGYTFGSGTRLTVV.